This TCR beta chain was captured by sequencing in a study of blood T cell repertoires in COVID-19. On the study more broadly: Some COVID-19 samples were acute and others convalescent; all came from the United States, Italy and Spain.

This clone showed up just once. Germline loops: CDR1 MNHEY, CDR2 SVGAGI. The V and J ends lost 2 bases and 2 bases respectively, with 8 bases between them. CDR3 size: 14 residues. In the study's own analysis: By means of reference gene primer amplification, nucleated cell counts were estimated. Assay: immunoSEQ multiplex PCR; the TCRdb copy retains only in-frame clones and omits some. That table furnishes V, J and clone size, whereas the DNA furnished D and trimming. The table records 55,000 to 70,000 clones, about 87% of them present only once. V and J are TRBV6-5 and TRBJ2-3; possible D gene TRBD2, 6 bases. What was sequenced was peripheral blood. The sequence derives from a man in his sixties with active or convalescent COVID-19. The CDR3, as DNA: TGTGCCAGCAGTTACCGGGGGTCCACAGATACGCAGTATTTT. Amino acid sequence: CASSYRGSTDTQYF.